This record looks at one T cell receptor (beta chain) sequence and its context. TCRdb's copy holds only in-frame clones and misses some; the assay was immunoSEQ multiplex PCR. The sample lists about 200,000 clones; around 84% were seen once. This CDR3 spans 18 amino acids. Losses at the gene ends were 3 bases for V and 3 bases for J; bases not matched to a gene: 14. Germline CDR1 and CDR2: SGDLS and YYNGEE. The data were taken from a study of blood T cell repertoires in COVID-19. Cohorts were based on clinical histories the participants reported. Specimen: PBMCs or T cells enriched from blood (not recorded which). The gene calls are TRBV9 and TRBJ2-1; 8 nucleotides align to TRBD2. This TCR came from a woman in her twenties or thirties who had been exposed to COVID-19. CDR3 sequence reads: CASSAPARRGVDYNEQFF. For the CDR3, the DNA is TGTGCCAGCAGCGCCCCAGCGCGGCGGGGGGTAGACTACAATGAGCAGTTCTTC.